This is a list of T cell receptor beta chains from one sample in a study of T-cell reconstitution after alpha-beta-depleted transplantation in children. From the PCR reads, TCRdb called clonotypes with MiXCR, one entry per CDR3 protein. The table records more than 45,000 distinct CDR3 sequences, 40% to 60% of them present only once. The specimen was peripheral blood, collected before TCRalphabeta/CD19-depleted stem cell transplant. Receptors originate from a boy less than two years old with SCID, due to receive a stem cell transplant. The CDR3 runs from the conserved cysteine through the conserved F or W. Each record gives: D gene, clone size, J gene, V gene, CDR3 DNA, CDR3 protein. D genes are given only for firm matches. Clone sizes are given selectively: once, few, many, or a class where the clone is expanded.

TRBD1,.,TRBJ1-2,TRBV4-2,TGTGCCAGCAGCCAAGAAGGGGACAGCTATGGCTACACCTTC,CASSQEGDSYGYTF
TRBD1,.,TRBJ1-4,TRBV13,TGTGCCAGCAGCAAAAGGGGGCTGGAGGAAAAACTGTTTTTT,CASSKRGLEEKLFF
.,.,TRBJ2-6,TRBV27,TGTGCCAGCAGTCCCCCACCGACAGTGTCCTCTGGGGCCAACGTCCTGACTTTC,CASSPPPTVSSGANVLTF
.,.,TRBJ2-3,TRBV20-1,TGCAGTCCAATTAGAGGCGATACGCAGTATTTT,CSPIRGDTQYF
.,.,TRBJ1-2,TRBV7-2,TGTGCCAGCAGCCGTCAAGGAGGGCTCTATGGCTACACCTTC,CASSRQGGLYGYTF
TRBD1,.,TRBJ2-4,TRBV5-1,TGCGCCAGCAGCCCGAGGACAGGGGACAAAAACATTCAGTACTTC,CASSPRTGDKNIQYF
TRBD1,once,TRBJ1-2,TRBV20-1,TGCAGTGCCGCGGACAGGGGGCCGAACTATGGCTACACCTTC,CSAADRGPNYGYTF
TRBD2,few,TRBJ2-5,TRBV9,TGTGCCAGCAGCGTAGCCGGACTAGCAACAGAGACCCAGTACTTC,CASSVAGLATETQYF
.,few,TRBJ1-4,TRBV18,TGTGCCAGCTCACCAGGCAATAATGAAAAACTGTTTTTT,CASSPGNNEKLFF
.,.,TRBJ2-6,TRBV25-1,TGTGCCAGCAGTGATCGGGCCAACGTCCTGACTTTC,CASSDRANVLTF
.,large,TRBJ2-2,TRBV7-8,TGTGCCAGCAGCTTAATCGGGGAGCTGTTTTTT,CASSLIGELFF
.,.,TRBJ2-1,TRBV5-1,TGCGCCAGCAGCCCTCAGGGGGGCTCGATCGATGAGCAGTTCTTC,CASSPQGGSIDEQFF
.,.,TRBJ2-5,TRBV6-1,TGTGCCAGCCTCGACCGGGGCCGGGCAGAGACCCAGTACTTC,CASLDRGRAETQYF
.,.,TRBJ2-5,TRBV7-8,TGTGCCAGCAGCTTAGGTCGGCGAGAAGAGACCCAGTACTTC,CASSLGRREETQYF
TRBD2,.,TRBJ2-2,TRBV12-3/TRBV12-4,TGTGCCAGCAGACTAGCGGGGGGGCCCGGGGAGCTGTTTTTT,CASRLAGGPGELFF
.,many,TRBJ1-2,TRBV7-2,TGTGCCAGCAGCTTAGGCACAGGGACCCGCTATGGCTACACCTTC,CASSLGTGTRYGYTF
.,.,TRBJ1-2,TRBV21-1,TGTGCCAGCAGCTTTGGCTACACCTTC,CASSFGYTF
.,.,TRBJ2-1,TRBV7-2,TGTGCCAGCAGCTCCAGGAAGAGCTCCTACAATGAGCAGTTCTTC,CASSSRKSSYNEQFF
.,few,TRBJ2-3,TRBV7-2,TGTGCCAGCAGCTTAACCCCAGCCAGCCCCACCGGTGGTACGCAGTATTTT,CASSLTPASPTGGTQYF
TRBD1,.,TRBJ2-3,TRBV7-6,TGTGCCAGCAGCCCTACCACAGGGGTGGTGGATACGCAGTATTTT,CASSPTTGVVDTQYF
TRBD2,few,TRBJ2-3,TRBV29-1,TGCAGCGTGGGGACTAGGATCACCACAGATACGCAGTATTTT,CSVGTRITTDTQYF
.,.,TRBJ2-7,TRBV29-1,TGCAGCGTCTTGACCTCAGGGGACGAGTCCTACGAGCAGTACTTC,CSVLTSGDESYEQYF
.,.,TRBJ2-7,TRBV7-8,TGTGCCAGCAGCTTCATACGGGGCTCCTACGAGCAGTACTTC,CASSFIRGSYEQYF
TRBD2,.,TRBJ2-3,TRBV12-3/TRBV12-4,TGTGCCAGCAGGTTTCGCGGGGGGGGCACAGATACGCAGTATTTT,CASRFRGGGTDTQYF
TRBD2,.,TRBJ2-5,TRBV3-1,TGTGCCAGCAGCCCCGGGGCCGGGACTAGCCTCGGAGAGACCCAGTACTTC,CASSPGAGTSLGETQYF
TRBD1,.,TRBJ1-5,TRBV2,TGTGCCAGCAGTGAGTTGACAGGGGGCAATCAGCCCCAGCATTTT,CASSELTGGNQPQHF
.,.,TRBJ1-2,TRBV6-5,TGTGCCAGCAGTTACTGGCCAGGGGATAACTATGGCTACACCTTC,CASSYWPGDNYGYTF
.,.,TRBJ2-7,TRBV20-1,TGCAGTGCCCCCGGGGCAGGGGCCGACGTCTACGAGCAGTACTTC,CSAPGAGADVYEQYF
.,.,TRBJ2-2,TRBV20-1,TGCAGTCTCATGAATCCGAACACCGGGGAGCTGTTTTTT,CSLMNPNTGELFF
.,.,TRBJ2-2,TRBV5-1,TGCGCCAGCAGCTCTTTGAACACCGGGGAGCTGTTTTTT,CASSSLNTGELFF
.,once,TRBJ2-1,TRBV20-1,TGCAGTACCCAGACAGTTTACAATGAGCAGTTCTTC,CSTQTVYNEQFF
.,few,TRBJ2-7,TRBV25-1,TGTGCCAGCAGCAAACGGGGCCCCGGTTTCGGCGAGCAGTACTTC,CASSKRGPGFGEQYF
.,.,TRBJ2-5,TRBV5-5,TGTGCCAGCAGCTTGGAGGTGGGGCTCGTCCAAGAGACCCAGTACTTC,CASSLEVGLVQETQYF
.,.,TRBJ2-3,TRBV10-3,TGTGCCATCAGTGTCCTGACTGGGGAAGATACGCAGTATTTT,CAISVLTGEDTQYF
TRBD1,.,TRBJ1-4,TRBV6-1,TGTGCCAGCAGGACGACAGGGGTTGGGGAAAAACTGTTTTTT,CASRTTGVGEKLFF
.,few,TRBJ2-3,TRBV7-6,TGTGCCAGCAGCGTAATAGACAGCACAGATACGCAGTATTTT,CASSVIDSTDTQYF
.,.,TRBJ1-3,TRBV7-2,TGTGCCAGCAGCCCCCAGGTTCCCCGCTCTGGAAACACCATATATTTT,CASSPQVPRSGNTIYF
TRBD2,.,TRBJ2-2,TRBV10-2,TGCGCCAGCAGTGGTATCACGATTGGGCCGGGAGGCGGGGAGCTGTTTTTT,CASSGITIGPGGGELFF
.,.,TRBJ1-6,TRBV11-2,TGTGCCAGCAGCTTAGGCAGAAATTCACCCCTCCACTTT,CASSLGRNSPLHF
.,.,TRBJ2-7,TRBV28,TGTGCCAGCAGGTCCCCCTACGAGCAGTACTTC,CASRSPYEQYF
TRBD2,.,TRBJ2-5,TRBV3-1,TGTGCCAGCAGCCAAGAAGTTGCTATGCTAGCGGGGGGAGAGACCCAGTACTTC,CASSQEVAMLAGGETQYF
.,.,TRBJ2-7,TRBV27,TGTGCCAGCAGTTTATTTCGGTTCTACGAGCAGTACTTC,CASSLFRFYEQYF
.,medium-sized,TRBJ1-4,TRBV20-1,TGCAGTGCTAGAGATAGCGGTTTACCAGCTGAAAAACTGTTTTTT,CSARDSGLPAEKLFF
.,.,TRBJ2-7,TRBV20-1,TGCAGTGGGAGGGGCAGGGCGGGCGAGCAGTACTTC,CSGRGRAGEQYF
.,many,TRBJ2-7,TRBV4-2,TGTGCCAGCAGCCAAGAAGGGCGCCGATCCTACGAGCAGTACTTC,CASSQEGRRSYEQYF